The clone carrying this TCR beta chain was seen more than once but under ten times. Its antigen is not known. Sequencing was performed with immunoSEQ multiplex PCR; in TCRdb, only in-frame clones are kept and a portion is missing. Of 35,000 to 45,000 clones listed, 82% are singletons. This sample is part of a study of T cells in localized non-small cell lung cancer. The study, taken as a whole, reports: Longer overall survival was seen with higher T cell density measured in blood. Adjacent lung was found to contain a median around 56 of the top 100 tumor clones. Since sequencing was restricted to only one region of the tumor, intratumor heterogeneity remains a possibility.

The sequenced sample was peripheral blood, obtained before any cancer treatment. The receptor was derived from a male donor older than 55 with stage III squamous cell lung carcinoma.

For the CDR3, the DNA is TGTGCCAGCAGTGCGAGCGGTCCCTACGAGCAGTACTTC. Translation: CASSASGPYEQYF. The chain has TRBV2 and TRBJ2-7; TRBD2 might be the D (5 bases). CDR3 size: 13 residues. V was clipped by 4 bases and J by 2 bases, with 9 bases between them. The V gene's germline CDR1 is SNHLY and CDR2 FYNNEI.